This T cell receptor beta chain was found in a study of shared clonotypes between healthy human individuals. Comment on this clone: As yet, its antigen is unknown.

The CDR3 is 17 amino acids. Germline V gene lookup returns CDR1 GTSNPN and CDR2 SVGIG (reference sequence). With 3 bases clipped from V and 3 bases from J, the junction kept 12 bases outside the gene matches. General study points: Larger richness was generally estimated for naive than memory subsets. Against clonotypes common to all four donors, non-shared ones had lower generation probabilities.

Each subset's genomic DNA was shared equally among a number of immunoSEQ plates. Clones were read by immunoSEQ multiplex PCR, and TCRdb kept only the in-frame ones, dropping some. This table holds hundreds of thousands of clones, over 65% found once. The study enrolled healthy HIV-negative adults without recent acute infections or vaccinations as donors. This TCR derives from a woman younger than 45 in good health. The V and J genes are TRBV30 and TRBJ2-1; TRBD2 aligns across 9 bases. Sequenced: memory CD4+ T cells sorted from blood. Specified subset: CD45RA-negative fraction. In DNA form, the CDR3 reads TGTGCCTGGAGACAGAAGCCGGGACTAGCCCTCTACAATGAGCAGTTCTTC. It codes for CAWRQKPGLALYNEQFF.